The rows below give T cell receptor beta chains drawn from one sample of a study of T cell repertoires in cytomegalovirus infection. For these receptors, no antigen is known. TCRdb ran MiXCR on the reads and lists one entry per CDR3 protein. Of some 200,000 distinct CDR3 sequences in the sample, 35% to 40% are singletons; the top ten hold about 60%. Sequencing was performed on CD8+ T cells from cultured PBMCs, taken from culture after CMV antigen stimulation. The receptors shown here come from a human donor in good health (CMV status not recorded). Some clones in this sample may be carry-over from other donors' samples. CDR3s include the opening cysteine and the closing phenylalanine or tryptophan. Fields, in order: D gene, V gene, clone size, CDR3 length, J gene, CDR3 protein, CDR3 DNA. The D gene is left open where the match is weak. Not every row has a clone size; where given, it reads once, few, many or a size class.

>NA|TRBV7-2|NA|16|TRBJ1-3
CASSLGPGRTKPTIYF
TGTGCCAGCAGCTTAGGACCGGGACGGACGAAACCGACCATATATTTT
>NA|TRBV29-1|few|17|TRBJ1-4
CSVELLKGGGLNEKLFF
TGCAGCGTTGAACTCCTGAAGGGGGGGGGGTTGAATGAAAAACTGTTTTTT
>NA|TRBV7-2|few|11|TRBJ1-1
CASTPGTEAFF
TGTGCCAGCACCCCGGGCACTGAAGCTTTCTTT
>NA|TRBV7-6|NA|12|TRBJ2-7
CASSPENGEQYF
TGTGCTAGCAGCCCTGAAAATGGCGAGCAGTACTTC
>NA|TRBV27|once|14|TRBJ1-1
CASSPDQRNTEAFF
TGTGCCAGCAGTCCGGATCAGCGGAACACTGAAGCTTTCTTT
>TRBD1|TRBV9|NA|14|TRBJ1-2
CASSGRDRGYGYTF
TGTGCCAGCAGCGGCCGGGACAGGGGCTATGGCTACACCTTC
>NA|TRBV12-3/TRBV12-4|NA|14|TRBJ2-1
CASSSTGIGNEQFF
TGTGCCAGCAGTTCCACAGGGATTGGCAATGAGCAGTTCTTC
>TRBD1|TRBV14|NA|16|TRBJ2-3
CASSQELQGASDTQYF
TGTGCCAGCAGCCAAGAGTTACAGGGGGCCTCCGATACGCAGTATTTT
>NA|TRBV10-3|few|16|TRBJ2-5
CAISDRETPSRETQYF
TGTGCCATCAGTGATCGGGAGACCCCCTCGAGAGAGACCCAGTACTTC
>NA|TRBV30|few|13|TRBJ2-1
CAWSGGPMNEQFF
TGTGCCTGGAGTGGGGGACCCATGAATGAGCAGTTCTTC
>NA|TRBV5-6|NA|16|TRBJ2-7
CASSLALGDYSYEQYF
TGTGCCAGCAGCTTGGCCTTGGGGGATTACTCCTACGAGCAGTACTTC
>TRBD2|TRBV11-3|NA|17|TRBJ2-2
CASSSSSSGRWTGELFF
TGTGCCAGCAGCTCCTCTTCTAGCGGGAGGTGGACCGGGGAGCTGTTTTTT
>NA|TRBV28|NA|16|TRBJ2-1
CASSLLQDKGVSEQFF
TGTGCCAGCAGTTTACTACAGGACAAAGGGGTTAGTGAGCAGTTCTTC
>NA|TRBV19|NA|14|TRBJ2-7
CASSSMGGSYEQYF
TGTGCCAGTAGTAGCATGGGCGGCTCCTACGAGCAGTACTTC
>NA|TRBV24-1|few|16|TRBJ1-6
CATSDPGHLLHSPLHF
TGTGCCACCAGTGACCCGGGACACCTACTACACTCACCCCTCCACTTT
>NA|TRBV5-1|NA|15|TRBJ2-2
CASWGGTANTGELFF
TGCGCCAGCTGGGGAGGGACAGCTAACACCGGGGAGCTGTTTTTT
>TRBD2|TRBV27|NA|15|TRBJ2-7
CASSLGVAGTYEQYF
TGTGCCAGCAGTTTAGGGGTAGCGGGGACTTACGAGCAGTACTTC
>TRBD2|TRBV11-3|NA|15|TRBJ2-5
CASSLDRGGQETQYF
TGTGCCAGCAGCTTAGATCGGGGGGGGCAAGAGACCCAGTACTTC